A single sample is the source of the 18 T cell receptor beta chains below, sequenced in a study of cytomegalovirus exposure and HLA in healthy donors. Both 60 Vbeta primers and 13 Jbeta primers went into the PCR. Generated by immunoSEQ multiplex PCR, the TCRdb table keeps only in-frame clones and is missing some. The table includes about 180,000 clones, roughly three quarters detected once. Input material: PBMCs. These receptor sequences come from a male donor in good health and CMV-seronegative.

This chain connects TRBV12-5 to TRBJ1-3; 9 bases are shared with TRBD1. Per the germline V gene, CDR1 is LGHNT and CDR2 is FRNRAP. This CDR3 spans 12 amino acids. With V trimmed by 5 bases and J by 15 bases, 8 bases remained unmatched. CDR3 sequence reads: CASGPGTGLTYF. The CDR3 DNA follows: TGTGCTAGTGGTCCGGGGACAGGGCTTACATATTTT.

The CDR3 nucleotides read TGTGCCAGCAGTGGAAGGGGCGGGAGTCTTTCCTACGAGCAGTACTTC. It encodes CASSGRGGSLSYEQYF. This chain connects TRBV6-1 to TRBJ2-7, with TRBD2 identical over 7 bases. Germline V gene lookup returns CDR1 MNHNS and CDR2 SASEGT. The V gene end was trimmed by 4 bases and the J gene end by 1 base; junction bases not matched to a gene: 10. The CDR3 contains 16 residues.

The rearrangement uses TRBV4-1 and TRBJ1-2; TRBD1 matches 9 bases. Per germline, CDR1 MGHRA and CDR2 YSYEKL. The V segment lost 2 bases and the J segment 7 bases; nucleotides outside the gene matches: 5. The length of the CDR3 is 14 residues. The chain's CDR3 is CASSQTTGGSGYTF. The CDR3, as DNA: TGCGCCAGCAGCCAAACCACAGGGGGCTCTGGCTACACCTTC.

CDR3 DNA sequence: TGTGCCAGCAGTGAAGACAGGCTCACTGAAGCTTTCTTT. It specifies CASSEDRLTEAFF. The rearrangement links TRBV2 to TRBJ1-1; a weak D match, TRBD1 (5 bases). CDR1 SNHLY and CDR2 FYNNEI come from the germline V gene. The V end lost 1 base, the J end lost 4 bases, and 7 bases lay between the germline ends. There are 13 residues in the CDR3.

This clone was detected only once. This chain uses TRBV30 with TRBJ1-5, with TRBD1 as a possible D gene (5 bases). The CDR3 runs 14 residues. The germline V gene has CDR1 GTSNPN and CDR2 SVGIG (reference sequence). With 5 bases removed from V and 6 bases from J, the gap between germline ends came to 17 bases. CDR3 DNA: TGTGCCTGGGCGATAGGGGAATCCGGTCAGCCCCAGCATTTT. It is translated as CAWAIGESGQPQHF.

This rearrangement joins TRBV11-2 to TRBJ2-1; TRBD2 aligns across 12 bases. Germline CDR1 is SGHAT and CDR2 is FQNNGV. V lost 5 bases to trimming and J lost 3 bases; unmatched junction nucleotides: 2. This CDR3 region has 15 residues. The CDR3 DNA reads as TGTGCCAGCAGCGCGACTAGCGGGAGCTACAATGAGCAGTTCTTC. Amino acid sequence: CASSATSGSYNEQFF.

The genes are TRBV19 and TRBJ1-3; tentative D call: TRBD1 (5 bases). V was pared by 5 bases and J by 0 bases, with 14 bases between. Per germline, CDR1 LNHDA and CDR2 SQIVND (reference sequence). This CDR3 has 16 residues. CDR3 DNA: TGTGCCAGTAGTCCCTTCCTCGACAGCTCTGGAAACACCATATATTTT. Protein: CASSPFLDSSGNTIYF.

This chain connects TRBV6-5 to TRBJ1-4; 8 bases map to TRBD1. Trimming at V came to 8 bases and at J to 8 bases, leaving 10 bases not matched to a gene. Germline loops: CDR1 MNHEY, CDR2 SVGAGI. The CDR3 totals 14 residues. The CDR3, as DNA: TGTGCCAGCCGGACAGGGTTTAAGGGAGAAAAACTGTTTTTT. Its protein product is CASRTGFKGEKLFF.

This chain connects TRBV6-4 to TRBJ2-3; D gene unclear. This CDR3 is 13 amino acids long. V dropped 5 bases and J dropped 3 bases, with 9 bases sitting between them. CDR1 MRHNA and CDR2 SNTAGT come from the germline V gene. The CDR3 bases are TGTGCCAGCAGTATAAGAGAAACAGATACGCAGTATTTT. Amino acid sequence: CASSIRETDTQYF.

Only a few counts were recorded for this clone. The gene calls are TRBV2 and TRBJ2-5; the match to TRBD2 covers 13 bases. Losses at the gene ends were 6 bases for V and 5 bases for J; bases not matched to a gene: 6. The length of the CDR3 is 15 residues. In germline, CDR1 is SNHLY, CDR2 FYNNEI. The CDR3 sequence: CASSFGLAGDETQYF. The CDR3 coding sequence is TGTGCCAGCAGCTTTGGACTAGCGGGAGATGAGACCCAGTACTTC.

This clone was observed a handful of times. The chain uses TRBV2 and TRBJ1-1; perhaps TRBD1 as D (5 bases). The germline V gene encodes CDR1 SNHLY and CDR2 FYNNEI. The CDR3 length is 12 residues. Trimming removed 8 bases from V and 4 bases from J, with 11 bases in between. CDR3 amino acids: CASLSGGTEAFF. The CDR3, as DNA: TGTGCCAGCCTGAGCGGGGGCACTGAAGCTTTCTTT.

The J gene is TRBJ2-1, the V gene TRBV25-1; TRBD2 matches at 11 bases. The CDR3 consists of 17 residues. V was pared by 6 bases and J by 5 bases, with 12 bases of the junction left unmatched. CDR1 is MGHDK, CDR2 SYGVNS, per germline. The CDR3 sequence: CASSANSGTSGHNEQFF. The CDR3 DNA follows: TGTGCCAGCAGCGCCAACTCCGGGACTAGCGGTCACAATGAGCAGTTCTTC.

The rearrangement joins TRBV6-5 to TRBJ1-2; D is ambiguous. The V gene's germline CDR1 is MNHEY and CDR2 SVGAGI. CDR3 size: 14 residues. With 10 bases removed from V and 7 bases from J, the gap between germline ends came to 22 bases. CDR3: CATTGGSLMGGYTF. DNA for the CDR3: TGTGCCACCACGGGAGGAAGTCTAATGGGTGGCTACACCTTC.

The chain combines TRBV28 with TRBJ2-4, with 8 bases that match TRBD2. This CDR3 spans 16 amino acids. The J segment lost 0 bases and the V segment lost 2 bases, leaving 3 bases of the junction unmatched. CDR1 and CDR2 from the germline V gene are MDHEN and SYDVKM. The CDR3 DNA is TGTGCCAGCAGTTTAAGCCTAGCGGGAGCCAAAAACATTCAGTACTTC. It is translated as CASSLSLAGAKNIQYF. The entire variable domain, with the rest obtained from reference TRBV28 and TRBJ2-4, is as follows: DVKVTQSSRYLVKRTGEKVFLECVQDMDHENMFWYRQDPGLGLRLIYFSYDVKMKEKGDIPEGYSVSREKKERFSLILESASTNQTSMYLCASSLSLAGAKNIQYFGAGTRLSVL.

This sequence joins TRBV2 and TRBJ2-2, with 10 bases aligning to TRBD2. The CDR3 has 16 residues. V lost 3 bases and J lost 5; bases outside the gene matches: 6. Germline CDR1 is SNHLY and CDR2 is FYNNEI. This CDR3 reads CASSESGRAVTGELFF. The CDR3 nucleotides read TGTGCCAGCAGTGAGAGCGGGAGGGCCGTTACCGGGGAGCTGTTTTTT. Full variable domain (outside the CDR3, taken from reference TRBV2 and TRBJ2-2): EPEVTQTPSHQVTQMGQEVILRCVPISNHLYFYWYRQILGQKVEFLVSFYNNEISEKSEIFDDQFSVERPDGSNFTLKIRSTKLEDSAMYFCASSESGRAVTGELFFGEGSRLTVL.

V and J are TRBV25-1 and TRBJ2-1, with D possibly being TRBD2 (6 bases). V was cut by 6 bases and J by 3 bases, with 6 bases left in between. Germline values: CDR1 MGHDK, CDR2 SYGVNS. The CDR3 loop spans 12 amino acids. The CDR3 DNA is TGTGCCAGCAGCGGGGGCTACAATGAGCAGTTCTTC. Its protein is CASSGGYNEQFF.

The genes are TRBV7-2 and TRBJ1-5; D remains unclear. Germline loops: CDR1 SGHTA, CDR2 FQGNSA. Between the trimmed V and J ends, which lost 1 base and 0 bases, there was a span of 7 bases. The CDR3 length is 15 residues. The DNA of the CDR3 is TGTGCCAGCAGCTTAGTTCTAAATAGCAATCAGCCCCAGCATTTT. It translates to CASSLVLNSNQPQHF.

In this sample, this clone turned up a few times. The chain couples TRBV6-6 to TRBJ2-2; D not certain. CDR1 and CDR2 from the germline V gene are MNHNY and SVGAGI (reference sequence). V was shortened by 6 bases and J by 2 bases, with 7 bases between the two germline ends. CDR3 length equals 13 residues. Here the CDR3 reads CASSPTNTGELFF. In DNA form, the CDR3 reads TGTGCCAGCAGCCCAACTAACACCGGGGAGCTGTTTTTT.